The rows below give T cell receptor beta chains drawn from one sample of a study of metastatic and nonmetastatic thyroid tumors. TCRdb re-clonotyped the PCR reads via MiXCR. Here the sample spans about 93,000 clones, roughly 8.6% being singletons. Material: blood. These receptors were collected from a female donor with papillary thyroid cancer or a benign thyroid nodule (not recorded which). Some clones in this sample may be carry-over from other donors' samples. Each CDR3 is given with its conserved first and last residue. The D gene is left open where the match is weak. For some rows the clone size is stated as once, few or many, or as a class when expanded; others skip it.

CDR3aa: CASSWTSGGTGELFF
CDR3nt: TGTGCCAGCAGCTGGACTAGCGGGGGGACCGGGGAGCTGTTTTTT
abundance: many
j_gene: TRBJ2-2
d_gene: TRBD2
v_gene: TRBV7-2

CDR3aa: CASRENTEAFF
CDR3nt: TGCGCCAGCCGAGAGAACACTGAAGCTTTCTTT
abundance: many
j_gene: TRBJ1-1
d_gene: .
v_gene: TRBV10-1

CDR3aa: CASSLPTGLETQYF
CDR3nt: TGTGCCAGCAGTTTACCCACAGGGTTAGAGACCCAGTACTTC
abundance: many
j_gene: TRBJ2-5
d_gene: .
v_gene: TRBV27

CDR3aa: CSAREGTSSYEQYF
CDR3nt: TGCAGTGCTAGGGAGGGGACTAGCAGCTACGAGCAGTACTTC
abundance: .
j_gene: TRBJ2-7
d_gene: TRBD2
v_gene: TRBV20-1

CDR3aa: CASRTSGGPGEQYF
CDR3nt: TGTGCCAGCCGGACTAGCGGTGGTCCTGGGGAGCAGTACTTC
abundance: few
j_gene: TRBJ2-7
d_gene: TRBD2
v_gene: TRBV12-3/TRBV12-4

CDR3aa: CASSPGTAFSNQPQHF
CDR3nt: TGTGCCAGCAGTCCGGGGACCGCCTTTAGCAATCAGCCCCAGCATTTT
abundance: many
j_gene: TRBJ1-5
d_gene: .
v_gene: TRBV27

CDR3aa: CASSPEGGGQQETQYF
CDR3nt: TGTGCCAGCAGCCCTGAGGGGGGGGGACAGCAAGAGACCCAGTACTTC
abundance: many
j_gene: TRBJ2-5
d_gene: .
v_gene: TRBV9

CDR3aa: CASKKQGTPNQPQHF
CDR3nt: TGTGCCAGCAAAAAACAGGGAACGCCTAATCAGCCCCAGCATTTT
abundance: few
j_gene: TRBJ1-5
d_gene: .
v_gene: TRBV2

CDR3aa: CASSAIQGAQTEAFF
CDR3nt: TGTGCCAGCAGCGCGATTCAGGGGGCGCAGACTGAAGCTTTCTTT
abundance: many
j_gene: TRBJ1-1
d_gene: TRBD1
v_gene: TRBV11-2

CDR3aa: CASSQRNSGNTIYF
CDR3nt: TGTGCCAGCAGCCAGAGGAACTCTGGAAACACCATATATTTT
abundance: many
j_gene: TRBJ1-3
d_gene: .
v_gene: TRBV7-2

CDR3aa: CSASTGGNYGYTF
CDR3nt: TGCAGTGCTAGTACAGGGGGAAACTATGGCTACACCTTC
abundance: .
j_gene: TRBJ1-2
d_gene: TRBD1
v_gene: TRBV20-1